This T cell receptor beta chain was recovered during a study of tumor and adjacent non-tumor tissue in lung cancer. A word on this clonotype: A much bigger clone sits one base away, suggesting this may be a read error.

The CDR3 is 14 residues long. The V segment lost 7 bases and the J segment 4 bases; nucleotides outside the gene matches: 7. CDR1 MGHRA and CDR2 YSYEKL come from the germline V gene. Three rounds of nested PCR, following a modified ARM-PCR protocol, produced the TCRbeta library. Using its own MiXCR run on the multiplex PCR reads, TCRdb lists one record per CDR3 protein. The table lists 95,000 to 150,000 distinct CDR3 sequences, over 65% of them singletons, with roughly 13% in the top ten. No cell sorting was done before RNA was extracted from the tissue. Sequenced: lung tumor tissue. The source is a man in his thirties or forties with non-small cell lung cancer. The chain employs TRBV4-1 and TRBJ1-2; 9 positions agree with TRBD1. For the CDR3, the DNA is TGCGCCAGCAACCAGGACAGGGGACTCTATGGCTACACCTTC. This codes for CASNQDRGLYGYTF.